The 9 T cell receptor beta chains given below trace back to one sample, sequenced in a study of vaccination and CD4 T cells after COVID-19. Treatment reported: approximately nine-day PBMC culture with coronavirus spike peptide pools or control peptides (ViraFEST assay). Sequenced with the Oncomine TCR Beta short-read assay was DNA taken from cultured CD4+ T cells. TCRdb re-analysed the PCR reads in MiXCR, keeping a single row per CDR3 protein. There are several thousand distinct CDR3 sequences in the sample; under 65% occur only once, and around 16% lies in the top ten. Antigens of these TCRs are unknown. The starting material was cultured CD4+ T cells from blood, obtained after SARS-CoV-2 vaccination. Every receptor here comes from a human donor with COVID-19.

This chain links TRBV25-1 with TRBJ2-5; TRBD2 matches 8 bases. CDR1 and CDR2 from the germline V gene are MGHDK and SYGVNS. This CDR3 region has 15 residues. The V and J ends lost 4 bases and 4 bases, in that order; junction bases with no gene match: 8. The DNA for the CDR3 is TGTGCCAGCAGTGGCTGGACTAGCCTCAGAGAGACCCAGTACTTC. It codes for CASSGWTSLRETQYF.

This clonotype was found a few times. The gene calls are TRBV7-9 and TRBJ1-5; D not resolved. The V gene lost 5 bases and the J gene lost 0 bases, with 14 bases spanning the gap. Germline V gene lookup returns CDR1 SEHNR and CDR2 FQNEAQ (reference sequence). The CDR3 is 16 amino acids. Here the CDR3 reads CASSRGLDFSNQPQHF. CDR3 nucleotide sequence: TGTGCCAGCAGCCGCGGACTGGATTTTAGCAATCAGCCCCAGCATTTT.

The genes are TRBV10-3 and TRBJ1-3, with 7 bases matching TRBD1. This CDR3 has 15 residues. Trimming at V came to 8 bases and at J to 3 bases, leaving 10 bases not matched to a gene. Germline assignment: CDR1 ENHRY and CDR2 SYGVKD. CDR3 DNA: TGTGCCATCGCCTCGGAGACAGGGTTTGGAAACACCATATATTTT. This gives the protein CAIASETGFGNTIYF.

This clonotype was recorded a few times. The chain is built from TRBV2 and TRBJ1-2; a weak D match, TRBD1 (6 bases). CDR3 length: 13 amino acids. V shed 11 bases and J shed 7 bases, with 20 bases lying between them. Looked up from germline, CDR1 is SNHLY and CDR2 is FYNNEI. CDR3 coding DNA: TGTGCCGGGACGGAAGGGGGGTTACGTGGCTACACCTTC. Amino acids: CAGTEGGLRGYTF.

CDR3 loop: CSAGPNSGAPTDTQYF. The CDR3 bases are TGCAGTGCCGGTCCAAATAGCGGGGCCCCCACAGATACGCAGTATTTT. This sequence joins TRBV20-1 and TRBJ2-3, with 8 nucleotides matching TRBD2. Germline values: CDR1 DFQATT, CDR2 SNEGSKA (reference sequence). The CDR3 is 16 residues long. Trimming at V came to 6 bases and at J to 2 bases, leaving 13 bases not matched to a gene.

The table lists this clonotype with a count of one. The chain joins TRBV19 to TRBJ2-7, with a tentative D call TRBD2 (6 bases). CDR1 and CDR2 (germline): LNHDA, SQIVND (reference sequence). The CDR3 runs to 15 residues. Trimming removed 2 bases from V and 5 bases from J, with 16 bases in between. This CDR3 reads CASSIIRLAIHEQYF. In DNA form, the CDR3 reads TGTGCCAGTAGTATAATTCGTCTAGCGATCCACGAGCAGTACTTC.

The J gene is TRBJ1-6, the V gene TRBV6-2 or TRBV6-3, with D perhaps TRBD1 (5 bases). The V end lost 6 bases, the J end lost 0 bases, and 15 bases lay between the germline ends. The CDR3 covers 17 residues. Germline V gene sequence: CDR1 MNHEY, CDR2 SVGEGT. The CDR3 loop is CASSLARGLSYNSPLHF. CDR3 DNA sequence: TGTGCCAGCAGCCTCGCCCGGGGCCTCTCCTATAATTCACCCCTCCACTTT.

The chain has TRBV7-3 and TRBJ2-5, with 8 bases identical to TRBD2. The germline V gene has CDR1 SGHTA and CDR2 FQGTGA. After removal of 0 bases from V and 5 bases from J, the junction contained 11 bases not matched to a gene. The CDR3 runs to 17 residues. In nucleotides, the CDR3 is TGTGCCAGCAGCTTAACGGGGACCAGGGCGGGGGGCGAGACCCAGTACTTC. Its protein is CASSLTGTRAGGETQYF.

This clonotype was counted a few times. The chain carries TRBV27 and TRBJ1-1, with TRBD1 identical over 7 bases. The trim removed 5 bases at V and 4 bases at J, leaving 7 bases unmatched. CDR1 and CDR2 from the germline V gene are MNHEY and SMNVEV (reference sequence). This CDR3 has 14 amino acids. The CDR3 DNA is TGTGCCAGCAGTCAAAGGGGGCTTGTCACTGAAGCTTTCTTT. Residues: CASSQRGLVTEAFF.